This T cell receptor (beta chain) was profiled in a study of PD-1 blockade in classical Hodgkin lymphoma. About the study: Nivolumab dosed at 3 mg/kg went to patients intravenously every 2 weeks.

Sequencing used immunoSEQ multiplex PCR; TCRdb keeps in-frame clones, though not all of them. In the table there are 70,000 to 85,000 clones, just over 90% of which are singletons. Brentuximab vedotin exposure varied, and every patient relapsed after autologous stem cell transplantation. Turning to this clone: The antigen is not known.

Study results and caveats: The study reported lower baseline TCR diversity in newly diagnosed patients than in healthy donors.

The material sequenced was peripheral blood mononuclear cells (PBMCs), taken at baseline. This sequence originates from a human donor with classical Hodgkin lymphoma.

CDR3 amino acids: CASSVGQGVDEQYF. Written as DNA, the CDR3 is TGTGCCAGCAGCGTAGGGCAGGGTGTCGACGAGCAGTACTTC. This chain joins TRBV9 and TRBJ2-7, with a tentative D call TRBD1 (5 bases). The germline V and J ends were trimmed by 0 bases and 5 bases, with 12 bases remaining between them. Per germline, CDR1 SGDLS and CDR2 YYNGEE. CDR3 length equals 14 residues.